This TCR beta chain emerged from a study of vaccination and CD4 T cells after COVID-19. Study information: Each individual in the study obtained two doses of BNT162b2 or mRNA-1273 vaccine.

Findings and caveats of the study: Although the median of SARS-CoV-2-reactive clonotypes rose from around 20 to 38, the change was not significant.

Cultured CD4+ T cell DNA was sequenced using the Oncomine TCR Beta short-read assay. The template was genomic DNA from cultured CD4+ T cells. TCRdb re-analysed the PCR reads in MiXCR, keeping a single row per CDR3 protein. The data contain approximately 12,000 distinct CDR3 sequences, under 35% of them singletons. The treatment here: approximately nine-day PBMC culture with coronavirus spike peptide pools or control peptides (ViraFEST assay). Via ViraFEST, peptide pools expanded antigen-specific T cells before TCR sequencing. The ends were cut back, 6 bases at V and 2 bases at J, with 10 bases in the middle. CDR1 is DFQATT, CDR2 SNEGSKA, per germline (reference sequence). The CDR3 consists of 13 residues. Details on this clonotype: Its antigen is unknown.

The sample consisted of CD4+ T cells from blood, cultured in vitro, taken before SARS-CoV-2 vaccination. V gene TRBV20-1 combines with J gene TRBJ1-4; possibly TRBD1 for D (6 bases). This receptor was obtained from a human donor who received a COVID-19 vaccine. The CDR3 sequence is CSATQGTNEKLFF. CDR3 nucleotides: TGCAGTGCCACGCAGGGGACTAATGAAAAACTGTTTTTT.